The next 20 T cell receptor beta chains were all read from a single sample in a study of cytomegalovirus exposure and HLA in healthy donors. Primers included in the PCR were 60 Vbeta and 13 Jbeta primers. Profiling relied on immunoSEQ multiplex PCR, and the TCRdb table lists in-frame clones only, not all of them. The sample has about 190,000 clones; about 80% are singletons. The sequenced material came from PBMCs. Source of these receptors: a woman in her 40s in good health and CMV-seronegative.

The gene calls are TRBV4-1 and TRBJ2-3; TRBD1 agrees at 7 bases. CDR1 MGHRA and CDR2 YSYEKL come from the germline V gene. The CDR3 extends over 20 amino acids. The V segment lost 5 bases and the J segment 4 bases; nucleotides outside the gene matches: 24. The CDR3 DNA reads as TGCGCCAGCAGCAGACGAGGGACAGAAACCAGGTCAACGTTCCCAGATACGCAGTATTTT. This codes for CASSRRGTETRSTFPDTQYF.

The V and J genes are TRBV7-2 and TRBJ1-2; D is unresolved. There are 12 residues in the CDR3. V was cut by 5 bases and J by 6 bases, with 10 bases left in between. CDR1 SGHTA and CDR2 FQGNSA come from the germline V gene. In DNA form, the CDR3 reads TGTGCCAGCAGCCCTGGAGGAGATGGCTACACCTTC. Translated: CASSPGGDGYTF.

The CDR3: CASSQDVQVGTGELFF. CDR3 nucleotide sequence: TGCGCCAGCAGCCAAGACGTTCAGGTTGGGACCGGGGAGCTGTTTTTT. V and J are TRBV4-3 and TRBJ2-2; unclear D gene. Germline values: CDR1 LGHNA, CDR2 YSLEER. The CDR3 runs 16 residues. V gave up 0 bases and J gave up 5 bases, with 13 bases separating them.

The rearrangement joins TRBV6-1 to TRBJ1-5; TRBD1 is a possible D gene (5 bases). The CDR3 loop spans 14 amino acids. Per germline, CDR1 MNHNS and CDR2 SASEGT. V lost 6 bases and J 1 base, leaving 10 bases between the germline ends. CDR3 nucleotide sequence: TGTGCCAGCAGGGGGGGGGAGAGCAATCAGCCCCAGCATTTT. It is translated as CASRGGESNQPQHF.

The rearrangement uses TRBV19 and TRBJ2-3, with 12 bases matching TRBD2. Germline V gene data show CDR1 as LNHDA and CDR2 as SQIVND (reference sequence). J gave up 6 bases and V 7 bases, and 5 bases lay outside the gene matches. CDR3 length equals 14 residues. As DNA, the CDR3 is TGTGCCAGTAAACTAGCGGGAGGAGGGGATACGCAGTATTTT. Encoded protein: CASKLAGGGDTQYF.

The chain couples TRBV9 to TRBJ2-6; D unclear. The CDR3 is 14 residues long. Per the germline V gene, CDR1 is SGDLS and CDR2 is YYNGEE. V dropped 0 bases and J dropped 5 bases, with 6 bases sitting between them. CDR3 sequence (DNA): TGTGCCAGCAGCGTAGCTACTTGGGCCAACGTCCTGACTTTC. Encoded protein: CASSVATWANVLTF.

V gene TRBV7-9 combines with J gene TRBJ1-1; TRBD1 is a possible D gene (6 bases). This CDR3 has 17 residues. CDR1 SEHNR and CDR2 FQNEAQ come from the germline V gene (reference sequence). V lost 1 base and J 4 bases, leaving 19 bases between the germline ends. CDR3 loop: CASSLDLYRDTGTEAFF. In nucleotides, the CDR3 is TGTGCCAGCAGCTTAGATCTATACCGGGACACTGGCACTGAAGCTTTCTTT.

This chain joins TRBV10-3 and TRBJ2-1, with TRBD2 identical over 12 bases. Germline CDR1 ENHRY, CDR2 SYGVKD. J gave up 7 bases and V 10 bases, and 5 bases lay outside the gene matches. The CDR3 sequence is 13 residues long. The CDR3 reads CATTSGRFNEQFF. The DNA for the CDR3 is TGTGCCACCACTAGCGGGAGGTTTAATGAGCAGTTCTTC.

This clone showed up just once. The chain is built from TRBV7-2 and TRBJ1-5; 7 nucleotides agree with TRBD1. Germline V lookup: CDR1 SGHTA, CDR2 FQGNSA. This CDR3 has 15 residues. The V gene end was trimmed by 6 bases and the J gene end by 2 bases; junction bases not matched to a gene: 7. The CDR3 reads CASSWGTGGNQPQHF. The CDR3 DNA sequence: TGTGCCAGCAGTTGGGGAACAGGGGGCAATCAGCCCCAGCATTTT.

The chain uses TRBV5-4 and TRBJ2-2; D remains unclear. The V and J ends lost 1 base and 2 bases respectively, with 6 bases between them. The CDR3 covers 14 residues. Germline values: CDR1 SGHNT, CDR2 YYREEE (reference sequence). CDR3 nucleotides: TGTGCCAGCAGCTTGACCCTAAACACCGGGGAGCTGTTTTTT. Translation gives CASSLTLNTGELFF.

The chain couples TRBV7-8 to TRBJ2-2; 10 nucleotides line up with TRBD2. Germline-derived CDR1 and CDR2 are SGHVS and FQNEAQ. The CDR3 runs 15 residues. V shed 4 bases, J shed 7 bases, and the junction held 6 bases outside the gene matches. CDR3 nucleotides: TGTGCCAGCAGCTATACTAGCGGGACATTCGGGGAGCTGTTTTTT. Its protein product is CASSYTSGTFGELFF.

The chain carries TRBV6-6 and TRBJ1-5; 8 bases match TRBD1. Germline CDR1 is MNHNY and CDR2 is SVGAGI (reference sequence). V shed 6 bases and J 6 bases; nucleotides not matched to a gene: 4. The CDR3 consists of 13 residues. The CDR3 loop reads CASSTTGAQPQHF. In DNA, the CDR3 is TGTGCCAGCAGCACGACAGGGGCTCAGCCCCAGCATTTT.

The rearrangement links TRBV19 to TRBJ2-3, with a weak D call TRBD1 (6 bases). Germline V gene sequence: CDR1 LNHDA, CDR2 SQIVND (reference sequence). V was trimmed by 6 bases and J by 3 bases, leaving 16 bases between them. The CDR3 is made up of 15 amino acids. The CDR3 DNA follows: TGTGCCAGTAGCCAGGGGCAGGGCGGGACAGATACGCAGTATTTT. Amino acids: CASSQGQGGTDTQYF.

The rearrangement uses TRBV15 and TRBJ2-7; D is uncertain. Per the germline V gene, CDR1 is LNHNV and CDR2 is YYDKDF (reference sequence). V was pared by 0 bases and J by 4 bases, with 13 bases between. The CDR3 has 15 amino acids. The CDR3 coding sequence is TGTGCCACCAGCAGAGATATACAGATATCTTACGAGCAGTACTTC. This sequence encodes CATSRDIQISYEQYF.

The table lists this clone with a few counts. CDR3: CATTYGGGARSEAEQFF. The CDR3 DNA reads as TGTGCCACCACCTACGGGGGTGGAGCCCGGAGCGAGGCTGAGCAGTTCTTC. The chain combines TRBV15 with TRBJ2-1; a possible D gene is TRBD2 (6 bases). Trimming left V 7 bases short and J 9 bases short, with 28 bases between. Looked up from germline, CDR1 is LNHNV and CDR2 is YYDKDF (reference sequence). This CDR3 comprises 17 residues. The full variable domain, rest sourced from reference TRBV15 and TRBJ2-1, is DAMVIQNPRYQVTQFGKPVTLSCSQTLNHNVMYWYQQKSSQAPKLLFHYYDKDFNNEADTPDNFQSRRPNTSFCFLDIRSPGLGDTAMYLCATTYGGGARSEAEQFFGPGTRLTVL.

CDR3 coding DNA: TGTGCCAGCAGCTTAGCGGGACAGGGAATAGGCGGCTACACCTTC. Translating gives CASSLAGQGIGGYTF. J is TRBJ1-2 and V is TRBV7-9; TRBD1 matches 9 bases. CDR1 SEHNR and CDR2 FQNEAQ come from the germline V gene (reference sequence). The CDR3 runs 15 residues. Germline trimming cut 0 bases from V and 8 bases from J; bases unmatched to any gene: 7.

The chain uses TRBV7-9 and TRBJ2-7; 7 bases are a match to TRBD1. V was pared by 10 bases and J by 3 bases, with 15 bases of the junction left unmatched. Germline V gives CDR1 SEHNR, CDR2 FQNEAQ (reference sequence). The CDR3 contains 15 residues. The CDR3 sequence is CAIEVGDRENYEQYV. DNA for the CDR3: TGTGCCATCGAAGTTGGGGACAGAGAGAACTACGAGCAGTACGTC.

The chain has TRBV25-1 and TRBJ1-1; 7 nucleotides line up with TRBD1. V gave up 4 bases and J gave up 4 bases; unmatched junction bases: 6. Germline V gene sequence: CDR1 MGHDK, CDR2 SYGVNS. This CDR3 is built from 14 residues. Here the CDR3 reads CASSGTGVITEAFF. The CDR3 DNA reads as TGTGCCAGCAGTGGGACAGGAGTGATCACTGAAGCTTTCTTT.

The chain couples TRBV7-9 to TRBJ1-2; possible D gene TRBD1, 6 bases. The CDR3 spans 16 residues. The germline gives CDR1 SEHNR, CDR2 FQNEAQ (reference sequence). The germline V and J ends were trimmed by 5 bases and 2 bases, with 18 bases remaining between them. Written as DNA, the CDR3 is TGTGCCAGCAGCCCCGAGTTGGGCAGGGGAAACTATGGCTACACCTTC. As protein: CASSPELGRGNYGYTF.

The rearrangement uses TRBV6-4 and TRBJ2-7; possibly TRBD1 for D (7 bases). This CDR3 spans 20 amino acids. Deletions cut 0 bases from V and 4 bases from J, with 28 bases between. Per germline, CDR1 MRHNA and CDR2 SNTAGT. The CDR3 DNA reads TGTGCCAGCAGTGACTCCGGATTCCCAAAAGGAGGGACAGAAGATTACGAGCAGTACTTC. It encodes CASSDSGFPKGGTEDYEQYF.